This is a list of T cell receptor beta chains from one sample in a study of T cells in Graves' hyperthyroidism and ophthalmopathy. MiXCR, run by TCRdb on the multiplex PCR reads, gives a single entry per CDR3 protein. This table holds hundreds of thousands of distinct CDR3 sequences, about 17% found once. The sequenced sample consisted of blood. The receptors were gathered from a woman aged 30 to 39 with Graves' hyperthyroidism. The CDR3 runs from the conserved cysteine through the conserved F or W. D genes are given only for firm matches. A clone size is listed for some rows: how often the clone was seen (once, few, many), or a class if it is expanded.

length | size | J | V | D | DNA | CDR3
14 | few | TRBJ2-2 | TRBV19 | TRBD1 | TGTGCCAGAAGGGACAGGGGGCCATCCGGGGAGCTGTTTTTT | CARRDRGPSGELFF
14 | NA | TRBJ2-7 | TRBV19 | TRBD1 | TGTGCCAGTAGCAGTGGGACAGGGGGCTTCGAGCAGTACTTC | CASSSGTGGFEQYF
15 | few | TRBJ1-1 | TRBV7-9 | NA | TGTGCCAGCAGCTTAGGCACCCAGGGGTTCGCTGAAGCTTTCTTT | CASSLGTQGFAEAFF
12 | many | TRBJ2-7 | TRBV7-2 | NA | TGTGCCAGCAGCTTCCTGGCCTACGAGCAGTACTTC | CASSFLAYEQYF
16 | few | TRBJ2-2 | TRBV7-2 | NA | TGTGCCAGCAGCCAGAACGGGGGCGCGAACACCGGGGAGCTGTTTTTT | CASSQNGGANTGELFF
17 | few | TRBJ1-1 | TRBV6-5 | NA | TGTGCCAGCAGTTACTCGAGGGGGGCGATAGTGAACACTGAAGCTTTCTTT | CASSYSRGAIVNTEAFF
14 | NA | TRBJ1-4 | TRBV20-1 | TRBD1 | TGCAGTGCGAACCAGGGGGAGCATGGAGAAAAACTGTTTTTT | CSANQGEHGEKLFF
13 | few | TRBJ2-3 | TRBV10-2 | NA | TGCGCCAGCAGTGGGAAGCTCACAGATACGCAGTATTTT | CASSGKLTDTQYF
15 | many | TRBJ1-5 | TRBV5-5 | NA | TGTGCCAGCAGCTTTGGAAAACAGGGTTATCAGCCCCAGCATTTT | CASSFGKQGYQPQHF
16 | NA | TRBJ2-2 | TRBV20-1 | NA | TGCAGTGCTGGAGATACATCCGTGTCGAACACCGGGGAGCTGTTTTTT | CSAGDTSVSNTGELFF
15 | few | TRBJ2-7 | TRBV5-1 | NA | TGCGCCAGCAGCTTGGCGGCTGGCAGGGAATACGAGCAGTACTTC | CASSLAAGREYEQYF
18 | NA | TRBJ2-3 | TRBV12-3/TRBV12-4 | TRBD2 | TGTGCCAGCAGGCGGGGGACTAGCGGGAGTGAGTGGGCAGATACGCAGTATTTT | CASRRGTSGSEWADTQYF
15 | many | TRBJ2-7 | TRBV6-1 | NA | TGTGCCAGCAGTGACCCGGGCGGCAACTCCTACGAGCAGTACTTC | CASSDPGGNSYEQYF
14 | NA | TRBJ1-1 | TRBV20-1 | TRBD1 | TGCAGTGCTGCTAACAGGGGGCGCGTCACTGAAGCTTTCTTT | CSAANRGRVTEAFF
15 | few | TRBJ2-7 | TRBV4-1 | NA | TGCGCCAGCAGCCAAGTGGACGGGTCCTCCTACGAGCAGTACTTC | CASSQVDGSSYEQYF
15 | NA | TRBJ2-7 | TRBV6-5 | TRBD1 | TGTGCCAGCAGTTTCGACAGGGACAAATCCTACGAGCAGTACTTC | CASSFDRDKSYEQYF
13 | few | TRBJ2-4 | TRBV20-1 | TRBD2 | TGCAGTGCTAGAGTAGCGGGAAAAAACATTCAGTACTTC | CSARVAGKNIQYF
15 | NA | TRBJ2-1 | TRBV19 | TRBD1 | TGTGCCAGTAGTGTGACCGGGACAGGATACAATGAGCAGTTCTTC | CASSVTGTGYNEQFF
16 | many | TRBJ1-1 | TRBV28 | NA | TGTGCCAGCAGTCCGCGGCGACCCCAGGGTACCACTGAAGCTTTCTTT | CASSPRRPQGTTEAFF
15 | many | TRBJ1-2 | TRBV7-3 | NA | TGTGCCAGCAGCTTAAATAGTGAAGGAGGGTATGGCTACACCTTC | CASSLNSEGGYGYTF
17 | few | TRBJ2-7 | TRBV19 | TRBD2 | TGTGCCAGTAGTCGGACTAGCGGGAGTCAAGAGTTTCACGAGCAGTACTTC | CASSRTSGSQEFHEQYF
15 | many | TRBJ2-7 | TRBV30 | TRBD2 | TGTGCCTGGAGTGTACTCGCGGGAGGATTCTACGAGCAGTACTTC | CAWSVLAGGFYEQYF
14 | many | TRBJ2-1 | TRBV28 | TRBD2 | TGTGCCAGCAGTTTTCCTAGCGGGAGGGCTGAGCAGTTCTTC | CASSFPSGRAEQFF
14 | many | TRBJ2-7 | TRBV28 | NA | TGTGCCAGCAGTTTAAGAGGGTTCGGCTACGAGCAGTACTTC | CASSLRGFGYEQYF
17 | many | TRBJ2-3 | TRBV3-1 | TRBD2 | TGTGCCAGCAGCCAAGGAGCGGGAGGAAGACCCACAGATACGCAGTATTTT | CASSQGAGGRPTDTQYF
16 | NA | TRBJ2-2 | TRBV6-5 | TRBD2 | TGTGCCAGCAGTTACTCTGGACTAGCGGGAGTCGGGGAGCTGTTTTTT | CASSYSGLAGVGELFF
12 | NA | TRBJ2-1 | TRBV12-3/TRBV12-4 | NA | TGTGCCAGCAGTCCACGTCTCGGGGGGCAGTTCTTC | CASSPRLGGQFF
14 | many | TRBJ2-7 | TRBV27 | TRBD2 | TGTGCCAGCAGTATATACTGGGGGGGCTACGAGCAGTACTTC | CASSIYWGGYEQYF
15 | NA | TRBJ2-1 | TRBV20-1 | NA | TGCAGTGCTAGAGATCAGGAGGGGGAGTACAATGAGCAGTTCTTC | CSARDQEGEYNEQFF
15 | many | TRBJ1-5 | TRBV28 | NA | TGTGCCAGCAGTTTTCTGGAGGGGAGCAATCAGCCCCAGCATTTT | CASSFLEGSNQPQHF
12 | few | TRBJ2-1 | TRBV9 | NA | TGTGCCAGCAGAGAAGTAGCATGTGAGCAGTTCTTC | CASREVACEQFF
15 | many | TRBJ1-2 | TRBV12-3/TRBV12-4 | NA | TGTGCCAGCAGTTTAACCGAACAGACAAGCTATGGCTACACCTTC | CASSLTEQTSYGYTF
15 | NA | TRBJ2-1 | TRBV12-3/TRBV12-4 | TRBD2 | TGTGCCAGCAGGGTGACTAGCGGGAGGTTCCATGAGCAGTTCTTC | CASRVTSGRFHEQFF
14 | many | TRBJ2-7 | TRBV12-3/TRBV12-4 | NA | TGTGCCAGCAGTTCTGGGGGACAATCCTACGAGCAGTACTTC | CASSSGGQSYEQYF
14 | many | TRBJ1-4 | TRBV27 | NA | TGTGCCAGCAGTTTTAGGGGGTTCGGCGAAAAACTGTTTTTT | CASSFRGFGEKLFF
15 | many | TRBJ2-3 | TRBV28 | NA | TGTGCCAGCCTACCCGGGACTGCGGGGTCGGATACGCAGTATTTT | CASLPGTAGSDTQYF
21 | many | TRBJ2-7 | TRBV28 | TRBD1 | TGTGCCAGCAGTTTGAACGACAGGGGGCGCGTAAGTCGTAGTAGCCGCTACGAGCAGTACTTC | CASSLNDRGRVSRSSRYEQYF
14 | many | TRBJ2-1 | TRBV12-3/TRBV12-4 | NA | TGTGCCAGCAGTCCCCGACTCATGAGGAATGAGCAGTTCTTC | CASSPRLMRNEQFF
15 | many | TRBJ2-3 | TRBV7-3 | TRBD2 | TGTGCCAGCAGCTTAATTGGGGGAGGGACAGATACGCAGTATTTT | CASSLIGGGTDTQYF
15 | few | TRBJ2-1 | TRBV10-3 | TRBD1 | TGTGCCATCAGTGAGGGACAGGGTTCTGGGTCTGAGCAGTTCTTC | CAISEGQGSGSEQFF
16 | few | TRBJ2-4 | TRBV5-4 | NA | TGTGCCAGCAGCCGACAGGGAGGGTTAGCCAAAAACATTCAGTACTTC | CASSRQGGLAKNIQYF
13 | many | TRBJ2-1 | TRBV10-2 | TRBD2 | TGCGCCAGCAGGGGACTAGCGGGAGATGAGCAGTTCTTC | CASRGLAGDEQFF
11 | NA | TRBJ2-1 | TRBV12-3/TRBV12-4 | NA | TGTGCCAGCAGTCCAGAGCGGCTTCAGTTCTTC | CASSPERLQFF
14 | few | TRBJ1-6 | TRBV30 | NA | TGTGCCTGGAGTGTAAAGGCAGGGATCGCACCCCTCCACTTT | CAWSVKAGIAPLHF
14 | many | TRBJ2-2 | TRBV3-1 | NA | TGTGCCAGCAGGAGACGTTCGAACACCGGGGAGCTGTTTTTT | CASRRRSNTGELFF
16 | many | TRBJ2-5 | TRBV6-1 | TRBD2 | TGTGCCAGCAGGGACGGTATTAGCGGGAGTGGGGAGACCCAGTACTTC | CASRDGISGSGETQYF
15 | many | TRBJ1-2 | TRBV7-9 | TRBD1 | TGTGCCAGCAGCTTGAACCCGACAGGGGTTGGCGGCTACACCTTC | CASSLNPTGVGGYTF
15 | few | TRBJ2-3 | TRBV5-1 | TRBD1 | TGCGCCAGCAGTGAGGACAGGGGTCACACAGATACGCAGTATTTT | CASSEDRGHTDTQYF
14 | NA | TRBJ1-5 | TRBV2 | NA | TGTGCCAGCAACGGTGGGGGGAGCAATCAGCCCCAGCATTTT | CASNGGGSNQPQHF
17 | many | TRBJ1-6 | TRBV3-1 | TRBD1 | TGTGCCAGCAGCCAAGAGAGTTGGGGGACAGGATCTTCACCCCTCCACTTT | CASSQESWGTGSSPLHF
14 | few | TRBJ2-7 | TRBV7-2 | TRBD2 | TGTGCCAGCGGAGCGGGAGGTGCGACCTACGAGCAGTACTTC | CASGAGGATYEQYF
15 | many | TRBJ2-7 | TRBV20-1 | NA | TGCAGTGCTAGAGATCTAGTATTGCTATCCTACGAGCAGTACTTC | CSARDLVLLSYEQYF
14 | few | TRBJ1-1 | TRBV6-1 | NA | TGTGCCAGCCAGTCACATCCAACGAACACTGAAGCTTTCTTT | CASQSHPTNTEAFF
16 | many | TRBJ2-7 | TRBV7-2 | NA | TGTGCCAGCAGCTTAGGAGTAGACACCTCCTCCTACGAGCAGTACTTC | CASSLGVDTSSYEQYF
13 | few | TRBJ2-5 | TRBV29-1 | NA | TGCAGCGTTGTAGGACGGGTACAAGAGACCCAGTACTTC | CSVVGRVQETQYF
17 | NA | TRBJ2-2 | TRBV28 | TRBD2 | TGTGCCAGCAGTCCCAGGACTAGCGGGACGAACACCGGGGAGCTGTTTTTT | CASSPRTSGTNTGELFF